This T cell receptor beta chain was identified during a study of blood T cell repertoires in COVID-19. The germline CDR1 and CDR2 sequences are MNHEY and SVGAGI. Germline trimming cut 6 bases from V and 6 bases from J; bases unmatched to any gene: 9. This CDR3 region has 14 residues. Some clones are missing from TCRdb's copy, which holds only in-frame ones; the method was immunoSEQ multiplex PCR. The table lists around 20,000 clones, approximately 84% of them singletons. Sequences were obtained from peripheral blood. This chain links TRBV6-5 with TRBJ2-7, with TRBD1 matching 9 bases. This receptor was identified in a man in his forties or fifties with acute or convalescent COVID-19. The chain's CDR3 is CASSHLTGGGEQYF. The CDR3 DNA sequence: TGTGCCAGCAGCCATCTAACAGGGGGCGGCGAGCAGTACTTC.